This T cell receptor beta chain is drawn from a study of breast tumors, draining lymph nodes, adjacent tissues. The table lists this clonotype with many counts. Samples came from axillary lymph nodes draining the breast cancer. V lost 4 bases to trimming and J lost 11 bases; unmatched junction nucleotides: 7. Germline CDR1 and CDR2: LNHDA and SQIVND (reference sequence). There are 14 residues in the CDR3. TCRdb recomputed calls from the multiplex PCR reads with MiXCR, one row per CDR3 protein. The sample consists of over 100,000 distinct CDR3 sequences, 20% to 25% of them appearing once. The chain joins TRBV19 to TRBJ2-5; 13 nucleotides align to TRBD2. Sequencing used axillary lymph node tissue. This clonotype was sampled from a female donor with breast cancer. Some clones in this sample may be carry-over from other donors' samples. CDR3 in DNA: TGTGCCAGTAGTACGGGACTAGCGGGAAATTTACAGTACTTC. Translating gives CASSTGLAGNLQYF.